This passage covers 2 T cell receptor beta chains from one sample sequenced in a study of shared clonotypes between healthy human individuals. Data came from immunoSEQ multiplex PCR; TCRdb stores just in-frame clones and leaves some out. The data show under 1,900,000 clones, less than 99% seen once. Sequencing used naive CD4+ T cells sorted from blood. The subset denotes: CD45RA+ positively selected. These receptor sequences come from a young man in good health.

The V gene is TRBV28, the J gene TRBJ1-5; D perhaps matches TRBD1 (5 bases). V was cut by 2 bases and J by 2 bases, with 16 bases left in between. The CDR3 consists of 17 residues. The V gene's germline CDR1 is MDHEN and CDR2 SYDVKM. The CDR3 DNA sequence: TGTGCCAGCAGTTTAGTAGGGGTTGGAGGGCGCAATCAGCCCCAGCATTTT. Its protein is CASSLVGVGGRNQPQHF.

This clone was seen a single time. The same CDR3 is also encoded by other DNA sequences in this sample. This sequence joins TRBV28 and TRBJ2-7, with D tentatively TRBD2 (5 bases). This CDR3 region has 12 residues. V gave up 3 bases and J gave up 5 bases, with 8 bases separating them. Germline CDR1 reads MDHEN; CDR2 reads SYDVKM. The CDR3 nucleotides read TGTGCCAGCAGTTTGAGCGGAAACGAGCAGTACTTC. Protein sequence: CASSLSGNEQYF.